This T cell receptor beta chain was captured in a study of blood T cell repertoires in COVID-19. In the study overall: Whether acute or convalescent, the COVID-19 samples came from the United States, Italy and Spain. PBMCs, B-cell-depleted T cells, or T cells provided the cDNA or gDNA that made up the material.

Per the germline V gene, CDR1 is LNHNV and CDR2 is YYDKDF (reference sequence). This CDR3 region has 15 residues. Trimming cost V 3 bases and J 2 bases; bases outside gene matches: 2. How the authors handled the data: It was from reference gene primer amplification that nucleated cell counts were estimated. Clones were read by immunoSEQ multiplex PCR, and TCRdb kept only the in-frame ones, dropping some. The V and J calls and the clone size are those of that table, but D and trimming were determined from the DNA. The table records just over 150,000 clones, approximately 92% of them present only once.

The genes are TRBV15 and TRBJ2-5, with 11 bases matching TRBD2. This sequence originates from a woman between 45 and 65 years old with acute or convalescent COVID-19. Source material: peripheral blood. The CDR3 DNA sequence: TGTGCCACCAGCAGCGGGACTAGCGGACAAGAGACCCAGTACTTC. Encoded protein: CATSSGTSGQETQYF.